The TCR beta chain described here comes from a study of shared clonotypes between healthy human individuals. Study-wide results and limits: The study found lower generation probabilities in non-shared clonotypes than in those shared by all four donors. A limitation of the genetic and exposure-history diversity represented arose from few donors.

Several immunoSEQ plates received, in even portions, the genomic DNA of each subset. Here immunoSEQ multiplex PCR was the method, and the copy in TCRdb shows in-frame clones only, minus some. This table holds some 1.5 million clones, 98% found once. Germline V gives CDR1 SGHNT, CDR2 YYREEE (reference sequence). The CDR3 spans 14 residues. V was pared by 4 bases and J by 8 bases, with 15 bases between. Turning to this clone: Its target is not known.

The clonotype originates from a man in his thirties or forties in good health. The chain is built from TRBV5-4 and TRBJ1-4; possibly TRBD1 for D (5 bases). Sequencing used naive CD4+ T cells sorted from blood. As to subset: CD45RA+ positively selected. CDR3 amino acids: CASSPGSGGEKLFF. DNA of the CDR3: TGTGCCAGCAGCCCGGGGTCCGGGGGGGAAAAACTGTTTTTT. Full variable domain (missing parts from reference TRBV5-4 and TRBJ1-4): ETGVTQSPTHLIKTRGQQVTLRCSSQSGHNTVSWYQQALGQGPQFIFQYYREEENGRGNFPPRFSGLQFPNYSSELNVNALELDDSALYLCASSPGSGGEKLFFGSGTQLSVL.